These 20 T cell receptor beta chains were all obtained from the same sample, sequenced in a study of OX40 agonist ivuxolimab in advanced cancers. TCRdb's copy holds only in-frame clones and misses some; the assay was immunoSEQ multiplex PCR. The profile shows 100,000 to 130,000 clones, around 93% of them singletons. Here the sequenced sample was CD4+ or CD8+ T cells sorted from blood, taken in a trial of the OX40 agonist ivuxolimab. The receptor set was obtained from an adult with an advanced solid tumor such as melanoma, head and neck, liver or kidney cancer.

The rearrangement joins TRBV7-9 to TRBJ1-2, with D unresolved. Germline CDR1 is SEHNR and CDR2 is FQNEAQ (reference sequence). This CDR3 spans 14 amino acids. V lost 1 base and J 2 bases, leaving 8 bases between the germline ends. The CDR3 is CASSLENRNYGYTF. Here the CDR3 DNA reads TGTGCCAGCAGCTTAGAGAACCGCAACTATGGCTACACCTTC.

V gene TRBV10-3 combines with J gene TRBJ1-5, with 10 bases aligning to TRBD1. The germline V gene has CDR1 ENHRY and CDR2 SYGVKD. After removal of 6 bases from V and 4 bases from J, the junction contained 3 bases not matched to a gene. The CDR3 length is 14 residues. CDR3 residues: CAIRTGGPNQPQHF. The CDR3 nucleotides are TGTGCCATCAGGACAGGGGGCCCGAATCAGCCCCAGCATTTT.

The chain recombines TRBV5-4 with TRBJ1-1, with D possibly TRBD1 on 6 matching bases. The V end lost 4 bases, the J end lost 2 bases, and 15 bases lay between the germline ends. This CDR3 is 15 amino acids long. The V gene's germline CDR1 is SGHNT and CDR2 YYREEE (reference sequence). This chain's CDR3 is CASSPSSGVNTEAFF. The CDR3 nucleotides are TGTGCCAGCAGCCCCAGCTCAGGGGTCAACACTGAAGCTTTCTTT.

This clone was counted a single time. This chain links TRBV7-8 with TRBJ2-3; weak D call: TRBD2 (5 bases). Trimming removed 4 bases from V and 3 bases from J, with 17 bases in between. In germline, CDR1 is SGHVS, CDR2 FQNEAQ. This CDR3 spans 16 amino acids. The CDR3 loop reads CASSSEPGMRTDTQYF. CDR3 DNA sequence: TGTGCCAGCAGCTCCGAGCCGGGAATGCGAACAGATACGCAGTATTTT.

The CDR3 is CASSFAVSYEQYF. CDR3 DNA: TGTGCCAGCAGCTTCGCGGTTTCCTACGAGCAGTACTTC. This chain uses TRBV7-8 with TRBJ2-7; D remains ambiguous. The V gene lost 3 bases and the J gene lost 1 base, with 7 bases spanning the gap. The CDR3 is made up of 13 amino acids. Germline V lookup: CDR1 SGHVS, CDR2 FQNEAQ.

The gene calls are TRBV5-8 and TRBJ1-2, with TRBD1 as a possible D gene (5 bases). The germline V and J ends were trimmed by 4 bases and 1 base, with 8 bases remaining between them. From germline, CDR1 is SGHTS and CDR2 YDEGEE. The CDR3 loop spans 13 amino acids. This chain's CDR3 is CASSRQHNYGYTF. The CDR3 DNA reads TGTGCCAGCAGCCGACAGCATAACTATGGCTACACCTTC.

The CDR3 loop is CASSSQGAGYTF. In DNA form, the CDR3 reads TGTGCCAGCAGTTCTCAGGGGGCGGGCTACACCTTC. This chain links TRBV5-4 with TRBJ1-2; 8 nucleotides agree with TRBD1. CDR1 and CDR2 from the germline V gene are SGHNT and YYREEE (reference sequence). V dropped 5 bases and J dropped 8; count of bases not matched to a gene: 5. The CDR3 contains 12 residues. The full variable domain, rest sourced from reference TRBV5-4 and TRBJ1-2, is ETGVTQSPTHLIKTRGQQVTLRCSSQSGHNTVSWYQQALGQGPQFIFQYYREEENGRGNFPPRFSGLQFPNYSSELNVNALELDDSALYLCASSSQGAGYTFGSGTRLTVV.

The rearrangement uses TRBV6-5 and TRBJ2-2; 9 positions match TRBD1. Germline assignment: CDR1 MNHEY and CDR2 SVGAGI. Trimming at V came to 6 bases and at J to 5 bases, leaving 4 bases not matched to a gene. There are 14 residues in the CDR3. CDR3 nucleotides: TGTGCCAGCAGAGCGACAGGGGGAACCGGGGAGCTGTTTTTT. Translating gives CASRATGGTGELFF.

The chain joins TRBV5-4 to TRBJ2-1, with 8 bases that match TRBD2. The germline V gene encodes CDR1 SGHNT and CDR2 YYREEE (reference sequence). The CDR3 extends over 18 amino acids. Trimming at V came to 4 bases and at J to 6 bases, leaving 18 bases not matched to a gene. The CDR3 bases are TGTGCCAGCAGCCCCGGGGGCGGGGGGTCATTAAAACGCAATGAGCAGTTCTTC. As protein: CASSPGGGGSLKRNEQFF.

This rearrangement joins TRBV2 to TRBJ2-5; D not resolved. This CDR3 is built from 14 residues. Germline V gives CDR1 SNHLY, CDR2 FYNNEI. Trimming stripped 4 bases from V and 5 bases from J, with 14 bases between. CDR3 sequence reads: CASSGAPRAETQYF. The CDR3 coding sequence is TGTGCCAGCAGTGGGGCGCCCCGGGCGGAGACCCAGTACTTC. The full variable domain, completed using reference TRBV2 and TRBJ2-5, is EPEVTQTPSHQVTQMGQEVILRCVPISNHLYFYWYRQILGQKVEFLVSFYNNEISEKSEIFDDQFSVERPDGSNFTLKIRSTKLEDSAMYFCASSGAPRAETQYFGPGTRLLVL.

The chain carries TRBV6-5 and TRBJ2-5, with 16 bases that match TRBD2. This CDR3 comprises 15 residues. The V segment lost 6 bases and the J segment 4 bases; nucleotides outside the gene matches: 2. Germline CDR1 and CDR2: MNHEY and SVGAGI. CDR3 bases: TGTGCCAGCAGGGGACTAGCGGGAGGGTTAGAGACCCAGTACTTC. Its protein is CASRGLAGGLETQYF.

The chain links TRBV2 to TRBJ2-1, with D maybe TRBD1 (8 bases). Germline-derived CDR1 and CDR2 are SNHLY and FYNNEI. Trimming pared 7 bases from V and 8 bases from J, leaving 18 bases between. This CDR3 spans 14 amino acids. Here the CDR3 reads CASTNGQGGDEQFF. CDR3 bases: TGTGCCAGCACCAACGGACAGGGAGGGGATGAGCAGTTCTTC.

This chain joins TRBV19 and TRBJ2-3, with 11 bases matching TRBD2. With 3 bases clipped from V and 1 base from J, the junction kept 0 bases outside the gene matches. CDR1 and CDR2 (germline): LNHDA, SQIVND (reference sequence). The CDR3 extends over 15 amino acids. CDR3 protein: CASSISGGGTDTQYF. CDR3 DNA sequence: TGTGCCAGTAGTATTAGCGGGGGGGGCACAGATACGCAGTATTTT.

The chain links TRBV28 to TRBJ2-2; D is unresolved. CDR1 MDHEN and CDR2 SYDVKM come from the germline V gene. CDR3 length equals 12 residues. Trimming cost V 1 base and J 7 bases, with 4 bases left between them. The CDR3 DNA is TGTGCCAGCAGTTTATTGTTCGGGGAGCTGTTTTTT. Translated, it gives CASSLLFGELFF.

Of note for this clone: This sample includes further DNA sequences coding for the same CDR3. This sequence joins TRBV15 and TRBJ1-5, with TRBD1 identical over 7 bases. V was pared by 4 bases and J by 2 bases, with 11 bases of the junction left unmatched. Germline V gene sequence: CDR1 LNHNV, CDR2 YYDKDF (reference sequence). The CDR3 consists of 17 residues. The CDR3 is CATSTDREGGGNQPQHF. Written as DNA, the CDR3 is TGTGCCACCAGCACAGACAGGGAAGGAGGAGGCAATCAGCCCCAGCATTTT.

To note about this clone: The conserved final phenylalanine or tryptophan is absent from the CDR3, which likely points to a read error. The J gene is TRBJ1-5, the V gene TRBV15; D unclear. CDR1 is LNHNV, CDR2 YYDKDF, per germline (reference sequence). The germline V and J ends were trimmed by 0 bases and 7 bases, with 7 bases remaining between them. The CDR3 spans 13 residues. CDR3: CATSRDENQPQHL. CDR3 DNA sequence: TGTGCCACCAGCAGAGATGAGAACCAGCCCCAGCATCTT.

The rearrangement joins TRBV6-5 to TRBJ1-1, with D hard to call. The V gene's germline CDR1 is MNHEY and CDR2 SVGAGI. The length of the CDR3 is 14 residues. V gave up 4 bases and J gave up 4 bases, with 13 bases separating them. Here the CDR3 DNA reads TGTGCCAGCAGTTTTATGTCGATCGGCACTGAAGCTTTCTTT. The encoded protein is CASSFMSIGTEAFF.

V gene TRBV4-1 combines with J gene TRBJ2-7; 11 bases map to TRBD2. CDR3 length: 17 amino acids. Germline V gene data show CDR1 as MGHRA and CDR2 as YSYEKL. The V gene end was trimmed by 0 bases and the J gene end by 6 bases; junction bases not matched to a gene: 10. CDR3 residues: CASSQDALAGDPREQYF. As DNA, the CDR3 is TGCGCCAGCAGCCAAGATGCACTAGCGGGGGATCCCCGCGAGCAGTACTTC.

The CDR3 loop is CSVAGLSSYEQYF. For the CDR3, the DNA is TGCAGCGTTGCGGGGCTCAGCTCCTACGAGCAGTACTTC. V usage is TRBV29-1 and J usage is TRBJ2-7; D tentatively fits TRBD1 or TRBD2 (5 bases each). The CDR3 is 13 residues long. The germline gives CDR1 SQVTM, CDR2 ANQGSEA. Trimming pared 4 bases from V and 0 bases from J, leaving 10 bases between.

This chain connects TRBV28 to TRBJ1-2; D perhaps matches TRBD1 (6 bases). There are 13 residues in the CDR3. Trimming took off 4 bases at V and 8 bases at J, with 14 bases between the two ends. From germline, CDR1 is MDHEN and CDR2 SYDVKM. CDR3 region: CASSSQGRPGYTF. DNA for the CDR3: TGTGCCAGCAGTTCGCAGGGGAGGCCGGGCTACACCTTC.